Reported below is one T cell receptor beta chain. Its target is not known. For TCR beta libraries, around 1.8 micrograms of genomic DNA were obtained from cryopreserved PBMCs. This entry belongs to a study of cytotoxic CD8 clonotypes in ibrutinib-treated CLL. As for the study in general: The patients, roughly twelve relapsed/refractory and more than 14 treatment-naive, included about 18 who were IGHV unmutated. Study-level points and caveats: Contraction or stability on treatment characterized the public clonotypes, which were uncommon.

Germline lookup yields CDR1 SGHKS and CDR2 YYEKEE (reference sequence). The junction had 5 bases not matched to a gene; V was cut back by 4 bases and J by 1 base. There are 15 residues in the CDR3. Depth targeted 1 in 200,000 to 1 in 1 million T cells, averaging approximately 10x coverage per clonotype. Method: immunoSEQ multiplex PCR; TCRdb's copy keeps in-frame clones and lacks some. The sample lists 58,000 or so clones, approximately 57% occurring once. V usage is TRBV5-5 and J usage is TRBJ1-5; 7 bases fit TRBD1. Sequencing was performed on PBMCs, taken after 12 months of ibrutinib treatment. This sequence originates from a human donor with chronic lymphocytic leukemia. This chain's CDR3 is CASSTTGNSNQPQHF. As DNA, the CDR3 is TGTGCCAGCAGCACGACAGGGAACAGCAATCAGCCCCAGCATTTT.